The T cell receptor (beta chain) under discussion was sequenced for a study of cytomegalovirus exposure and HLA in healthy donors. Produced via immunoSEQ multiplex PCR; TCRdb's table is partial and in-frame only. The data contain about 50,000 clones, around nine tenths of them singletons. The CDR3 covers 14 residues. The germline V and J ends were trimmed by 6 bases and 8 bases, with 19 bases remaining between them. CDR1 is MDHEN, CDR2 SYDVKM, per germline. The clonotype was recovered from a man in his late teens or twenties in good health and CMV-seronegative. The sequencing sample was made of PBMCs. The genes are TRBV28 and TRBJ1-2; D is unresolved. The CDR3, as DNA: TGTGCCAGCAGAAGACTCCCACAAGCCGGGGGCTACACCTTC. Its translation: CASRRLPQAGGYTF.